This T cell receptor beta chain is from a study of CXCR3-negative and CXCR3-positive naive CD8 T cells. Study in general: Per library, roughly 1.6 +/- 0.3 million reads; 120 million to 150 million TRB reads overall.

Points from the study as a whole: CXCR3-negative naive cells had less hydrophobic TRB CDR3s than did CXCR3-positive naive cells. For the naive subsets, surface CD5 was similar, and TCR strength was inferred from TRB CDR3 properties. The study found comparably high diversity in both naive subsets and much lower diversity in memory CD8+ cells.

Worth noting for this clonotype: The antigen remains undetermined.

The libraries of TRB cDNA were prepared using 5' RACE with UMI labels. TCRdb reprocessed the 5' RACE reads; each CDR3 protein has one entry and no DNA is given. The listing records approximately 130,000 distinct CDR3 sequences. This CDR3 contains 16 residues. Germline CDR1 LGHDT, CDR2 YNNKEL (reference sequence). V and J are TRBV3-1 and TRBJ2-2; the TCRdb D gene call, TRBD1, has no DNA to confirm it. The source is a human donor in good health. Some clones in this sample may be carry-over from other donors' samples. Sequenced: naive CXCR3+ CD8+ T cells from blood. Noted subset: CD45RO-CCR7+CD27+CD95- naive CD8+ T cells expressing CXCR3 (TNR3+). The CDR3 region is CASSDPRTENTGELFF.